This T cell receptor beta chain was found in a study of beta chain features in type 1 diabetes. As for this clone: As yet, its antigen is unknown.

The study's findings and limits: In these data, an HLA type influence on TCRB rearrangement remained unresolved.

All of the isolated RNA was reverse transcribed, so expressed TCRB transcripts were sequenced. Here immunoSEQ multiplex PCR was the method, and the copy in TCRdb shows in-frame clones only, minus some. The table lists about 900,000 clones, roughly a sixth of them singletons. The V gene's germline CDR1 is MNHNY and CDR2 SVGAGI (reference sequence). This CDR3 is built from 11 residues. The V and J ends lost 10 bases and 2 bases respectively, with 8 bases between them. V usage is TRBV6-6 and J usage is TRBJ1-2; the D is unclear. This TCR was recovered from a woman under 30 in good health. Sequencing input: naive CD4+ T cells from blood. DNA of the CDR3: TGTGCCAACACTAGCAACTATGGCTACACCTTC. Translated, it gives CANTSNYGYTF.